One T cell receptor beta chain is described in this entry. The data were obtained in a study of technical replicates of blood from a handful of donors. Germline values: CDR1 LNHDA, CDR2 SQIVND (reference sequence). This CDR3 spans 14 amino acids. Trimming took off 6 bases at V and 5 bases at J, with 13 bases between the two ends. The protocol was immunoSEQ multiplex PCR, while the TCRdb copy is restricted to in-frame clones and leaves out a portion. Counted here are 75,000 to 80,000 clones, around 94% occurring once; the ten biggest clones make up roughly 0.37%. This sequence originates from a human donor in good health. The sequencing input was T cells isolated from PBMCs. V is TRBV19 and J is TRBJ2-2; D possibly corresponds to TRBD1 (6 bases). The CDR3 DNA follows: TGTGCCAGTAGAACTACAGGGAATACCGGGGAGCTGTTTTTT. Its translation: CASRTTGNTGELFF.